This T cell receptor (beta chain) was sequenced for a study of early T cells in non-severe SARS-CoV-2 infection. Whole-study context: From unsorted whole blood, bulk RNA was sequenced, and the chains remained unpaired.

Each cDNA molecule carried a unique molecular identifier. TCRdb recomputed calls from the 5' RACE reads with MiXCR, one row per CDR3 protein. The table includes 50,000 to 60,000 distinct CDR3 sequences, roughly an eighth detected once. This clonotype was picked up a small number of times. The antigen is not known. Germline lookup yields CDR1 SGHTA and CDR2 FQGNSA. The CDR3 runs 13 residues. V lost 5 bases and J lost 3, with 10 bases in between. Whole-study results and caveats: The matching step, a VDJdb search, favored anti-spike CD8 responses and missed private and CD4 specificities.

The chain is built from TRBV7-2 and TRBJ2-5; D uncertain. Sequencing was done on a sample of whole blood. This clonotype originated in an adult who was a healthcare worker with PCR-confirmed SARS-CoV-2 infection or an uninfected control (not recorded which). CDR3 in amino acids: CASSRAQEETQYF. The DNA of the CDR3 is TGTGCCAGCAGCCGCGCCCAGGAAGAGACCCAGTACTTC.